This TCR beta chain stems from a study of blood T cells in healthy people across ages. As for the study in general: Capture via template switching afforded approximately one barcoded beta molecule per two T cells. Study-wide points: A roughly linear fall in TCR beta diversity per million T cells was seen with increasing age. Changes seen in expanded clonotypes were possibly confounded by donor CMV status left unknown.

As concerns this clonotype: Its antigen is still unknown. The junction and the germline gene differ at one end; a read error may be behind it.

Together with a sample-barcoded 5' primer, a J-beta primer mix was included in a second PCR lasting roughly 6 to 12 cycles. TCRdb re-called the 5' RACE reads with MiXCR, one entry per CDR3 protein. The data hold about 590,000 distinct CDR3 sequences, with under 30% observed a single time. The CDR3 has 15 residues. V usage is TRBV12-3 or TRBV12-4 and J usage is TRBJ2-3; 12 nucleotides agree with TRBD2. The source is a woman of 80 years or more in good health. Material: blood. CDR3 residues: CASSETSGSTDAQYF. In DNA, the CDR3 is TGTGCCAGCAGCGAGACTAGCGGGAGTACAGATGCGCAGTATTTT.